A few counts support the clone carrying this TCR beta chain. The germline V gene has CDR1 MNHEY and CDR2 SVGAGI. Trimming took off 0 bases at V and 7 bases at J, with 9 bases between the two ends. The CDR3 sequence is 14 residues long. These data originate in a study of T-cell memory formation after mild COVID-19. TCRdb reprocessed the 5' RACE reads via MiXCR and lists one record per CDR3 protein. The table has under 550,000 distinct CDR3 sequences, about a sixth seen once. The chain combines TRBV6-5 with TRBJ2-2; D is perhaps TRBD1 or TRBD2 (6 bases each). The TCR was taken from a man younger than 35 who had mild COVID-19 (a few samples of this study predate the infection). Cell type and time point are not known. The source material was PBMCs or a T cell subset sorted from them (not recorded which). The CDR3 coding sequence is TGTGCCAGCAGTTACTCACAGGGAGGCGGGGAGCTGTTTTTT. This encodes CASSYSQGGGELFF.